Listed here are 10 T cell receptor beta chains from one sample, sequenced in a study of identical twins. A single record per CDR3 protein comes from TCRdb applying MiXCR to the 5' RACE reads. The sample holds 600,000 to 700,000 distinct CDR3 sequences, about 20% seen once. These data were also reused for a study on T cells expressing NK-cell markers.

Sequences were obtained from PBMCs. The receptors were sampled from a woman aged 18-29 years in good health.

This clonotype turned up a few times. J is TRBJ2-7 and V is TRBV5-1; D is perhaps TRBD2 (6 bases). Germline loops: CDR1 SGHRS, CDR2 YFSETQ. The V end was cut by 0 bases, the J end by 5 bases, with 12 bases between. This CDR3 spans 14 amino acids. In nucleotides, the CDR3 is TGCGCCAGCAGCTTGGTACAGCCTAGCGACGAGCAGTACTTC. This translates into CASSLVQPSDEQYF.

The V call is TRBV4-3, the J call TRBJ2-5, with 10 positions matching TRBD1. V gave up 4 bases and J gave up 5 bases; unmatched junction bases: 7. Per the germline V gene, CDR1 is LGHNA and CDR2 is YSLEER. The CDR3 totals 15 residues. The CDR3 DNA reads as TGCGCCAGCAGCCCCGACAGGGGGCTGTGGGAGACCCAGTACTTC. Translating gives CASSPDRGLWETQYF.

The chain joins TRBV5-6 to TRBJ2-3; the D gene is possibly TRBD2 (6 bases). V dropped 2 bases and J dropped 4 bases, with 17 bases sitting between them. This CDR3 region has 16 residues. The germline V gene has CDR1 SGHDT and CDR2 YYEEEE. CDR3 bases: TGTGCCAGCAGCTTTAAAGCGGGCTTTCTGCCAGATACGCAGTATTTT. Translating gives CASSFKAGFLPDTQYF.

This clonotype occurred a few times. The DNA for the CDR3 is TGTGCCAGCAGCTCACGCAAAGTGGGTGAGACCCAGTACTTC. Its translation: CASSSRKVGETQYF. The V call is TRBV7-9, the J call TRBJ2-5; no clear D gene. V dropped 4 bases and J dropped 5 bases, with 14 bases sitting between them. Germline V CDR1 and CDR2: SEHNR, FQNEAQ (reference sequence). The CDR3 runs to 14 residues.

This clonotype was observed at least ten times. This rearrangement joins TRBV20-1 to TRBJ1-1; D is uncertain. The CDR3 loop spans 11 amino acids. Germline values: CDR1 DFQATT, CDR2 SNEGSKA (reference sequence). The germline V and J ends were trimmed by 6 bases and 8 bases, with 13 bases remaining between them. The CDR3, as DNA: TGCAGTGCGAGAAACAGAGCCGAAGCTTTCTTT. It yields the protein CSARNRAEAFF.

CDR3 coding DNA: TGCGCCAGCAGTGAGACAGTCCTGGGTCCCTACGAGCAGTACTTC. It codes for CASSETVLGPYEQYF. The chain combines TRBV10-1 with TRBJ2-7; no firm D call. There are 15 residues in the CDR3. V lost 2 bases to trimming and J lost 2 bases, with 13 bases between them. CDR1 is WNHNN, CDR2 SYGVQD, per germline (reference sequence).

This clonotype has at least ten counts. The chain couples TRBV9 to TRBJ2-1, with 7 bases identical to TRBD2. Germline-derived CDR1 and CDR2 are SGDLS and YYNGEE. The junction had 11 bases not matched to a gene; V was cut back by 2 bases and J by 6 bases. The CDR3 is 16 residues long. DNA of the CDR3: TGTGCCAGCAGCGTGTCCAGCGAACTAGCGACCAATGAGCAGTTCTTC. Its translation is CASSVSSELATNEQFF.

The chain couples TRBV4-3 to TRBJ2-7, with 8 bases matching TRBD2. The trim removed 5 bases at V and 7 bases at J, leaving 10 bases unmatched. The CDR3 length is 14 residues. Germline V lookup: CDR1 LGHNA, CDR2 YSLEER. DNA of the CDR3: TGCGCCAGCAGCGAGCGCGAAGCGGGAGATGAGCAGTACTTC. Translating it yields CASSEREAGDEQYF.

The V gene is TRBV25-1, the J gene TRBJ2-7; TRBD1 agrees at 10 bases. Germline-derived CDR1 and CDR2 are MGHDK and SYGVNS. The CDR3 sequence is 17 residues long. J lost 2 bases, V lost 4 bases, and 11 bases had no gene match. CDR3 coding DNA: TGTGCCAGCAGTGGAACGATCGGGACAGGGGTGACCTACGAGCAGTACTTC. Amino acid sequence: CASSGTIGTGVTYEQYF.

V and J are TRBV7-8 and TRBJ2-3; no definite D call. Germline CDR1 reads SGHVS; CDR2 reads FQNEAQ. V shed 0 bases and J shed 2 bases, with 6 bases lying between them. The CDR3 has 14 residues. CDR3 DNA sequence: TGTGCCAGCAGCTTAGCAGAATACACAGATACGCAGTATTTT. As protein: CASSLAEYTDTQYF.